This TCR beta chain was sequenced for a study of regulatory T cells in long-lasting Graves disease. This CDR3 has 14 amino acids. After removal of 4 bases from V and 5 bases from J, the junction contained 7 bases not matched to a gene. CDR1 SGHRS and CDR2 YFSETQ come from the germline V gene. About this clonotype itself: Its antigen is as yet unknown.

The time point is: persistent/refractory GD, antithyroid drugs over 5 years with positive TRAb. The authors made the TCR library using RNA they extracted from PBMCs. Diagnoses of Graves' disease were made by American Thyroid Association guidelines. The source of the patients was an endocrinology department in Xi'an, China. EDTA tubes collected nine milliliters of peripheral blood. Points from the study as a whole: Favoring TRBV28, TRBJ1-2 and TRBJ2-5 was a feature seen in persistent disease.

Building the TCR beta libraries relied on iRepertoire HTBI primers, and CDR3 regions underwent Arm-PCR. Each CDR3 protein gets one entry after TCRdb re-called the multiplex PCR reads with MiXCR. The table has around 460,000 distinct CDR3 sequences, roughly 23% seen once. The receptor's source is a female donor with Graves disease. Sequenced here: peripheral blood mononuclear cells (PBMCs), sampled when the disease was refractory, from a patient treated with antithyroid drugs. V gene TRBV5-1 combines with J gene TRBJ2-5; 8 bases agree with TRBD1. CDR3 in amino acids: CASSIGTGEETQYF. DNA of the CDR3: TGCGCCAGCAGCATCGGGACAGGAGAGGAGACCCAGTACTTC.